This T cell receptor (beta chain) was sequenced in a study of beta chain features in type 1 diabetes. Study results and caveats: Junctions at VDJ sites from type 1 diabetes patients had fewer insertions and more deletions. All four CD4+ subsets of Type 1 diabetes patients contained TCRB CDR3s that were moderately but significantly shorter.

The CDR3 has 14 amino acids. Germline-derived CDR1 and CDR2 are SGHTA and FQGNSA. Trimming took 6 bases from V and 2 from J, leaving 13 bases between them. This clone showed up just a few times. Antigen: not known. What was sequenced were expressed TCRB transcripts, since all of the isolated RNA had been reverse transcribed. Clones were sequenced by immunoSEQ multiplex PCR, and TCRdb holds only the in-frame ones, with some missing. The sample gives nearly 350,000 clones, about a tenth of which show up once; roughly 0.99% is in the top ten. The rearrangement links TRBV7-2 to TRBJ1-2; D ambiguous. Input material: central memory CD4+ T cells from blood. The clonotype comes from a man aged 25-45 years with type 1 diabetes. This chain's CDR3 is CASRGGRANYGYTF. The DNA for the CDR3 is TGTGCCAGCAGGGGTGGGAGGGCCAACTATGGCTACACCTTC.